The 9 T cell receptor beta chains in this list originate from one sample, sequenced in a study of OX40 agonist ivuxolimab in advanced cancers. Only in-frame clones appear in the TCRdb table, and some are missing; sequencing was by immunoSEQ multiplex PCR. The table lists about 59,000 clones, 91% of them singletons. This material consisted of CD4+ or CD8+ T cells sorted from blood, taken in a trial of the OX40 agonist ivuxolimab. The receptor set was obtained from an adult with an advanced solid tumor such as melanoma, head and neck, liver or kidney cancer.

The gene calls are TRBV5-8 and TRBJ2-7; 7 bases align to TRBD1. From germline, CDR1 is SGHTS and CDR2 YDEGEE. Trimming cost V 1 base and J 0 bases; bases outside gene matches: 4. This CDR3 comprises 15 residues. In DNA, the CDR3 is TGTGCCAGCAGCTTGCTAAGACAGGGCTCCTACGAGCAGTACTTC. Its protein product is CASSLLRQGSYEQYF.

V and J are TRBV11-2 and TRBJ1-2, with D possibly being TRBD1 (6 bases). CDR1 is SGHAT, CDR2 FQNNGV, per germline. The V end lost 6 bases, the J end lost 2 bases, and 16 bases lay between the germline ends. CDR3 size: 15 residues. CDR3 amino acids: CASSLTETGNYGYTF. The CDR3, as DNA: TGTGCCAGCAGTCTCACGGAGACAGGAAACTATGGCTACACCTTC.

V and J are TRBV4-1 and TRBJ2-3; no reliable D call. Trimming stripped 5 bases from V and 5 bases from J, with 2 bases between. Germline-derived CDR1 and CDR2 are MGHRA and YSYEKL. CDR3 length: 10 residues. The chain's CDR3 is CASSGDTQYF. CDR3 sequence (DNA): TGCGCCAGCAGCGGAGATACGCAGTATTTT.

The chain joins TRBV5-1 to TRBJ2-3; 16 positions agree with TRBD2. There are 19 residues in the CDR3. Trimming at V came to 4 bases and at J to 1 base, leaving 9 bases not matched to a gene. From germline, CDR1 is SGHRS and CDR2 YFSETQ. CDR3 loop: CASSPRGLAGGLGTDTQYF. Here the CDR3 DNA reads TGCGCCAGCAGCCCCCGGGGACTAGCGGGAGGGCTGGGCACAGATACGCAGTATTTT.

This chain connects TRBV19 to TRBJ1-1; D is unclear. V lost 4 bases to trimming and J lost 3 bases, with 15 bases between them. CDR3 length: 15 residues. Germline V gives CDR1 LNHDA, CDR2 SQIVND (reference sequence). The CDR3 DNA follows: TGTGCCAGTAGTAGTTCGAACAGAGTGGACACTGAAGCTTTCTTT. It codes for CASSSSNRVDTEAFF. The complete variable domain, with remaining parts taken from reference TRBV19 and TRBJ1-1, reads DGGITQSPKYLFRKEGQNVTLSCEQNLNHDAMYWYRQDPGQGLRLIYYSQIVNDFQKGDIAEGYSVSREKKESFPLTVTSAQKNPTAFYLCASSSSNRVDTEAFFGQGTRLTVV.

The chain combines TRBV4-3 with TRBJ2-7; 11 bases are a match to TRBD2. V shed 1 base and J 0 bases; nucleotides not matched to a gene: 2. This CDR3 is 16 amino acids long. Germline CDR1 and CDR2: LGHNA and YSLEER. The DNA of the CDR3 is TGCGCCAGCAGCCAAGGTACTAGCGGGAGCTCCTACGAGCAGTACTTC. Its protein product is CASSQGTSGSSYEQYF.

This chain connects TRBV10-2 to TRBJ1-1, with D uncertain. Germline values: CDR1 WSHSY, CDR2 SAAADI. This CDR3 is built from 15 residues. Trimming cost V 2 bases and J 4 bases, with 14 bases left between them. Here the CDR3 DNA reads TGCGCCAGCAGTGAGGTAGTGGGTCCGGGCACTGAAGCTTTCTTT. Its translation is CASSEVVGPGTEAFF.

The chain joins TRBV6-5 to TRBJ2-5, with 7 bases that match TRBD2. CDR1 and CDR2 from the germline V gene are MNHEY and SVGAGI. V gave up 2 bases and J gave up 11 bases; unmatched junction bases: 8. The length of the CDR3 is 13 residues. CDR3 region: CASSYLSGGEQYF. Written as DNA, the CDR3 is TGTGCCAGCAGTTACCTGTCGGGGGGTGAGCAGTACTTC.

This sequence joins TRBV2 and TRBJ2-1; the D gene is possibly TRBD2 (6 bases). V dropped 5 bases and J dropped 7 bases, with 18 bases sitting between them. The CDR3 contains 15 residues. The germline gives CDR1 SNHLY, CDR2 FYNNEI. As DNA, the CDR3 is TGTGCCAGCAGTCCTACTAGCTCCGTGAGGAATGAGCAGTTCTTC. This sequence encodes CASSPTSSVRNEQFF.